This T cell receptor beta chain was identified during a study of cytomegalovirus exposure and HLA in healthy donors. In the study overall: Among the approximately 400 genotyped donors, less than 85% were placed in the Caucasian-associated ancestry cluster.

Whole-study results and caveats: A further, later analysis showed that HLA-associated TCR beta chains (compared with equally common others) were more clonally expanded. CMV serostatus was the only immune exposure information that was available. Confirmation in vitro established that a few CMV-associated chains were specific for CMV antigens.

PCR was performed using 60 Vbeta and 13 Jbeta primers. The data were produced by immunoSEQ multiplex PCR, yet TCRdb's version contains in-frame clones alone and is incomplete. The repertoire includes under 150,000 clones, approximately 61% of them detected once, and about 1.6% sits in the top ten. The length of the CDR3 is 12 residues. Trimming removed 5 bases at V and 4 bases at J, with 8 bases between. CDR1 and CDR2 from the germline V gene are WSHSY and SAAADI. Comments on this clone: Antigen unknown.

The sample comprised PBMCs. The J gene is TRBJ2-5, the V gene TRBV10-2; tentatively, D is TRBD2 (7 bases). The sequence was collected from a man aged 25-40 years in good health and CMV-seropositive. CDR3 DNA: TGCGCCAGCAGTCGGGGGGCAGAGACCCAGTACTTC. It translates to CASSRGAETQYF.